This T cell receptor beta chain was retrieved from a study of spatial heterogeneity in lung cancer. Study overall: Untreated early-stage non-small cell lung cancer patients, around 72 in total, were the donors. Unique TCR and UMI combinations averaged more than ten appearances each in raw reads.

TCRdb ran MiXCR on the 5' RACE reads and lists one entry per CDR3 protein. The data hold 50,000 to 60,000 distinct CDR3 sequences, with around 7.7% observed a single time. General observations from the study: Ubiquitous expanded tumor TCRs were seen in blood more at resection than at follow-up.

This clonotype was recorded many times. Its target is not known. Time point in this sample: blood at routine non-recurrence follow-up after resection. Whole RNA was taken from tumor, nontumor lung or frozen PBMC; it was then sequenced unsorted. The clonotype originates from a female donor with early-stage non-small cell lung cancer. The specimen was PBMCs, collected at follow-up.

CDR3 region: CASSTDRTSEAFF. The CDR3 region has the DNA TGCGCCAGCAGCACCGACAGGACTTCTGAAGCTTTCTTT. This rearrangement joins TRBV4-1 to TRBJ1-1, with D possibly TRBD1 on 6 matching bases. The CDR3 covers 13 residues. Germline lookup yields CDR1 MGHRA and CDR2 YSYEKL. The germline V and J ends were trimmed by 5 bases and 6 bases, with 13 bases remaining between them.